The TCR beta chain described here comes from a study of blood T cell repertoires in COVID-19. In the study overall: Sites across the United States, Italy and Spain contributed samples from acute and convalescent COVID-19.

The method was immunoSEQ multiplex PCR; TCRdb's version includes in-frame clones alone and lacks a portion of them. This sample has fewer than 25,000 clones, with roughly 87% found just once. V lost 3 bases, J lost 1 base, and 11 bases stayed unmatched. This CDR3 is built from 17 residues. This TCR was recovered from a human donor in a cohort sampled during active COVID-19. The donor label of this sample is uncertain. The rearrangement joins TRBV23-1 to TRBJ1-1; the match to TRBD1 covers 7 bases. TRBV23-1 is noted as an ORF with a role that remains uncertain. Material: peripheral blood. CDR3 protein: CASSHPPGQRSNTEAFF. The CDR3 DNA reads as TGCGCCAGCAGTCATCCGCCGGGACAGAGATCGAACACTGAAGCTTTCTTT.